This passage covers 8 T cell receptor beta chains from one sample sequenced in a study of blood T cell repertoires in COVID-19. The repertoire was sequenced with immunoSEQ multiplex PCR; TCRdb's copy has only in-frame clones and lacks some. The data contain around 180,000 clones, over 75% of them seen just once; the ten biggest clones take up 2.5%. The sequenced material came from peripheral blood. The receptors were gathered from a middle-aged man with active or convalescent COVID-19.

The J gene is TRBJ1-2, the V gene TRBV5-6; the D gene is possibly TRBD1 (5 bases). The CDR3 length is 15 residues. CDR1 SGHDT and CDR2 YYEEEE come from the germline V gene. V was trimmed by 5 bases and J by 4 bases, leaving 18 bases between them. The chain's CDR3 is CASRQDGTPLYGYTF. The CDR3 DNA is TGTGCCAGCAGACAGGACGGGACTCCCCTCTATGGCTACACCTTC. Using reference TRBV5-6 and TRBJ1-2 for the parts outside the CDR3, the full variable domain is DAGVTQSPTHLIKTRGQQVTLRCSPKSGHDTVSWYQQALGQGPQFIFQYYEEEERQRGNFPDRFSGHQFPNYSSELNVNALLLGDSALYLCASRQDGTPLYGYTFGSGTRLTVV.

This clone occurred a few times. V gene TRBV3-1 (or the pseudogene TRBV3-2) combines with J gene TRBJ2-2, with 9 bases that match TRBD2. The trim removed 3 bases at V and 6 bases at J, leaving 11 bases unmatched. The CDR3 loop spans 17 amino acids. Germline V gene lookup returns CDR1 LGHDT and CDR2 YNNKEL (reference sequence). The CDR3 sequence is CASSHTKGLAFAGELFF. The CDR3 nucleotides are TGTGCCAGCAGCCACACGAAGGGACTAGCATTTGCCGGGGAGCTGTTTTTT.

Here the CDR3 reads CASSEGPQGAVIQYF. In DNA form, the CDR3 reads TGTGCCAGCAGTGAAGGTCCCCAGGGGGCGGTCATTCAGTACTTC. V gene TRBV6-1 combines with J gene TRBJ2-4, with 8 nucleotides matching TRBD1. Germline V lookup: CDR1 MNHNS, CDR2 SASEGT. The junction had 8 bases not matched to a gene; V was cut back by 1 base and J by 9 bases. This CDR3 region has 15 residues.

The J gene is TRBJ2-3, the V gene TRBV28, with D possibly TRBD1 on 5 matching bases. Germline CDR1 is MDHEN and CDR2 is SYDVKM. The CDR3 consists of 14 residues. V was clipped by 2 bases and J by 2 bases, with 8 bases between them. CDR3: CASSLDRFTDTQYF. The CDR3 DNA is TGTGCCAGCAGTTTAGACAGATTCACAGATACGCAGTATTTT.

The chain joins TRBV7-2 to TRBJ2-3, with 12 bases that match TRBD2. CDR3 length equals 16 residues. V was clipped by 7 bases and J by 3 bases; unmatched bases: 8. Germline loops: CDR1 SGHTA, CDR2 FQGNSA. This CDR3 reads CASTGGLAGITDTQYF. The CDR3 coding sequence is TGTGCCAGCACCGGAGGACTAGCGGGGATAACAGATACGCAGTATTTT.

The CDR3 DNA is TGTGCCAGCAGCTCGTGGGGGCAGGGCAGCTCCTACGAGCAGTACTTC. Its protein is CASSSWGQGSSYEQYF. V usage is TRBV7-2 and J usage is TRBJ2-7; D might be TRBD1 (6 bases). Between the trimmed V and J ends, which lost 4 bases and 0 bases, there was a span of 16 bases. The germline V gene has CDR1 SGHTA and CDR2 FQGNSA. CDR3 length equals 16 residues.

The chain has TRBV7-8 and TRBJ1-2; 9 bases are shared with TRBD1. J lost 5 bases, V lost 1 base, and 5 bases had no gene match. The germline CDR1 and CDR2 sequences are SGHVS and FQNEAQ. The length of the CDR3 is 15 residues. CDR3 bases: TGTGCCAGCAGCTTAGTTACAGGGGGCTTTTATGGCTACACCTTC. It translates to CASSLVTGGFYGYTF.

V is TRBV9 and J is TRBJ1-2; D not certain. Germline V gene lookup returns CDR1 SGDLS and CDR2 YYNGEE. The length of the CDR3 is 16 residues. V lost 3 bases, J lost 6 bases, and 21 bases lay in between. The CDR3 DNA sequence: TGTGCCAGCAGCGCTTCCCCGACTGACCCCAGCAATGGCTACACCTTC. Amino acid sequence: CASSASPTDPSNGYTF.